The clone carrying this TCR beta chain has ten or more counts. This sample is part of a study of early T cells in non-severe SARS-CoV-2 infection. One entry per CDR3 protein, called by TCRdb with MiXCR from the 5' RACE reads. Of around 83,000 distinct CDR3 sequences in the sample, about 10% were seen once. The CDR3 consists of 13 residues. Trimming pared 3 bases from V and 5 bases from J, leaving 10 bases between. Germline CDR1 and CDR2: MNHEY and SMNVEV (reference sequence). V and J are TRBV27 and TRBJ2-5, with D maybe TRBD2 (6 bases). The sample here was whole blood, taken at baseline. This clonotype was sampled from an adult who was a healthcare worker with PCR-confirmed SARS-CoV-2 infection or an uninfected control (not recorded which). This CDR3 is CASSLTRRETQYF. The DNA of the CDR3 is TGTGCCAGCAGTTTGACTAGAAGGGAGACCCAGTACTTC.